The present TCR beta chain was sequenced within a study of low-dose radiotherapy and immunotherapy resistance in tumors. For the study at large: Cohort 1 patients were irradiated with 0.5 Gy fractions every 2 weeks to 6.5 Gy total. Per fraction, Cohort 2 was given 1 Gy every two weeks, accumulating a total of 13 Gy over 26 weeks.

This clonotype was counted ten times or more. CDR3 length: 15 amino acids. V dropped 5 bases and J dropped 1 base, with 14 bases sitting between them. Looked up from germline, CDR1 is MNHEY and CDR2 is SVGEGT. Alpha and beta chains were covered, as first-strand cDNA relied on TRAV- and TRBV-specific primers. TCR amplification involved approximately 20 PCR cycles with a constant-region primer and V-primer adapter. TCRdb independently ran MiXCR on the reads; one entry per CDR3 protein. The sample lists about 82,000 distinct CDR3 sequences; 18% were seen once. Time point denoted: before trial treatment. This TCR came from a male donor with prostate cancer. The chain joins TRBV6-2 or TRBV6-3 to TRBJ1-1; D call uncertain. This specimen consisted of PBMCs, obtained before treatment. The CDR3 reads CASSLLVGQNTEAFF. The DNA for the CDR3 is TGTGCCAGCAGTCTACTCGTGGGCCAGAACACTGAAGCTTTCTTT.